This T cell receptor (beta chain) derives from a study of control samples from healthy donors and cancer patients. This clone was counted once. Clones were sequenced by immunoSEQ multiplex PCR, and TCRdb holds only the in-frame ones, with some missing. The table lists roughly 120,000 clones, approximately 87% of them singletons, with over 10% in the top ten. This CDR3 comprises 16 residues. V lost 4 bases to trimming and J lost 8 bases; unmatched junction nucleotides: 11. In germline, CDR1 is MGHDK, CDR2 SYGVNS. This receptor was obtained from a man aged 25-45 years in good health. The source material was blood. The chain has TRBV25-1 and TRBJ2-1, with 10 bases aligning to TRBD1. CDR3 region: CASSVNRDRGFDEQFF. The CDR3 coding sequence is TGTGCCAGCAGTGTAAACCGGGACAGGGGATTTGATGAGCAGTTCTTC.